The source of this TCR beta chain is a study of post-analysis software for immune sequencing data. The wider study: Relapsing-remitting, secondary progressive and progressive-relapsing forms of multiple sclerosis all featured among disease courses.

The V and J ends lost 3 bases and 5 bases respectively, with 13 bases between them. This CDR3 has 14 residues. This clonotype has only a few counts. Its antigen is currently unknown. General study findings and limits: Samples prepared in the same batch strongly co-clustered by F measure. About 5 TRBV segments appeared more often in patients than in controls, and TRBV5-6, TRBV5-1 and TRBV20-1 were among these.

The authors incorporated unique molecular identifiers into the TCR beta cDNA libraries. The source material, about 0.9 to 10 million T cells, gave rise to 400,000 to 550,000 cDNA molecules. MiXCR was run by TCRdb on the PCR reads, yielding one entry per CDR3 protein. This sample carries about 560,000 distinct CDR3 sequences, around 40% of them seen once, and the ten largest clones take more than 1.5%. The sample was blood. The origin of this receptor is a girl aged 5 to 17 with multiple sclerosis. The rearrangement links TRBV12-3 or TRBV12-4 to TRBJ1-2; weak D call: TRBD1 (5 bases). CDR3 region: CASSLGGGEYGYTF. The CDR3 DNA reads TGTGCCAGCAGTTTGGGCGGAGGGGAGTATGGCTACACCTTC.